The rows below give T cell receptor beta chains drawn from one sample of a study of blood T cells in healthy people across ages. TCRdb reprocessed the 5' RACE reads with MiXCR, giving one entry per CDR3 protein. In the table there are 950,000 to 1,200,000 distinct CDR3 sequences, around two fifths of which are singletons. The sequenced sample was blood. These receptors were collected from a young man in good health. The CDR3 runs from the conserved cysteine through the conserved F or W. The order of the fields is D gene, V gene, clone size, J gene, CDR3 protein, CDR3 DNA. D genes are given only for firm matches. The size entry is marked missing in some rows and otherwise reads once, few, many or a size class.

>-|TRBV20-1|-|TRBJ1-1
CSARVRANTEAFF
TGCAGTGCTAGAGTGCGGGCGAACACTGAAGCTTTCTTT
>-|TRBV28|-|TRBJ1-4
CASSFRPLSREKLFF
TGTGCCAGCAGTTTCCGGCCTCTTTCAAGGGAAAAACTGTTTTTT
>-|TRBV6-5|-|TRBJ2-1
CASSYSGAQSSSFF
TGTGCCAGCAGTTACTCGGGGGCACAGTCCTCCTCGTTCTTC
>-|TRBV12-3/TRBV12-4|-|TRBJ1-5
CASSISNSNQPQHF
TGTGCCAGCAGTATCAGCAATAGCAATCAGCCCCAGCATTTT
>-|TRBV20-1|many|TRBJ2-1
CSARIHEQFF
TGCAGTGCTAGAATCCATGAGCAGTTCTTC
>TRBD1|TRBV20-1|-|TRBJ2-2
CSAKGQGKGTGELFF
TGCAGTGCTAAAGGACAGGGCAAAGGCACCGGGGAGCTGTTTTTT
>TRBD2|TRBV6-5|few|TRBJ2-3
CASRSRGGHGDTQYF
TGTGCCAGCAGGTCGCGGGGGGGCCATGGAGATACGCAGTATTTT
>-|TRBV9|-|TRBJ1-1
CASSVPNRDSDTEAFF
TGTGCCAGCAGCGTTCCTAACCGGGACTCAGACACTGAAGCTTTCTTT
>-|TRBV6-5|few|TRBJ1-1
CASSSPHAANTEAFF
TGTGCCAGCAGTTCCCCCCATGCGGCTAACACTGAAGCTTTCTTT
>-|TRBV9|few|TRBJ1-1
CASSPRGRGTEAFF
TGTGCCAGCAGCCCCCGGGGACGGGGCACTGAAGCTTTCTTT
>-|TRBV5-1|many|TRBJ1-1
CASSWDFLNTEAFF
TGCGCCAGCAGTTGGGACTTTCTGAACACTGAAGCTTTCTTT
>-|TRBV6-6|-|TRBJ1-5
CASGRVNRDGLNQPQHF
TGTGCCAGCGGGCGCGTTAACCGGGACGGGCTCAATCAGCCCCAGCATTTT
>-|TRBV3-1|-|TRBJ2-5
CASSQDSEVETQYF
TGTGCCAGCAGCCAAGATTCAGAAGTGGAGACCCAGTACTTC
>-|TRBV14|few|TRBJ2-7
CASSQEGTYEQYF
TGTGCCAGCAGCCAAGAGGGCACCTACGAGCAGTACTTC
>-|TRBV5-1|-|TRBJ1-2
CASSLAVRGDYGYTF
TGCGCCAGCAGCTTGGCCGTTCGAGGGGACTATGGCTACACCTTC
>TRBD2|TRBV18|few|TRBJ2-1
CASSLATSGGLYNEQFF
TGTGCCAGCTCTCTCGCGACTAGCGGGGGCCTCTACAATGAGCAGTTCTTC
>-|TRBV14|-|TRBJ2-5
CASSQAGQGLYF
TGTGCCAGCAGCCAAGCGGGCCAGGGGCTGTACTTC
>-|TRBV6-2/TRBV6-3|-|TRBJ2-1
CASGYPTGLSEQFF
TGTGCCAGCGGTTACCCAACAGGCCTAAGTGAGCAGTTCTTC
>TRBD1|TRBV12-3/TRBV12-4|few|TRBJ1-1
CASSLGDSRNTEAFF
TGTGCCAGCAGTTTGGGGGACAGCAGGAACACTGAAGCTTTCTTT
>-|TRBV9|-|TRBJ2-5
CASSASVEQYF
TGTGCCAGCAGTGCTAGCGTTGAGCAGTACTTC
>-|TRBV29-1|many|TRBJ1-2
CSVEEGNYGYTF
TGCAGCGTTGAAGAGGGGAACTATGGCTACACCTTC
>-|TRBV9|-|TRBJ1-2
CASSPSDTTNYGYTF
TGTGCCAGCAGCCCAAGTGACACGACTAACTATGGCTACACCTTC
>-|TRBV4-2|-|TRBJ2-7
CVSSQDLGTPYNEQYF
TGTGTCAGCAGCCAAGACTTGGGGACACCCTACAATGAGCAGTACTTC
>-|TRBV5-4|-|TRBJ1-2
CASSPLGPGNYGYTF
TGTGCCAGCAGCCCCCTTGGACCAGGGAACTATGGCTACACCTTC
>-|TRBV12-3/TRBV12-4|-|TRBJ1-4
CASRDPGRPNEKLFF
TGTGCCAGCAGAGACCCGGGGCGTCCCAATGAAAAACTGTTTTTT
>-|TRBV7-7|-|TRBJ2-1
CASSLAGRQSEQFF
TGTGCCAGCAGCTTAGCTGGCCGGCAGAGTGAGCAGTTCTTC
>TRBD1|TRBV18|-|TRBJ2-2
CASSPPNRGLSTGELFF
TGTGCCAGCTCACCACCGAACAGGGGGCTGTCCACCGGGGAGCTGTTTTTT
>-|TRBV20-1|-|TRBJ2-4
CSAPMTGALSYNEQYF
TGCAGTGCCCCCATGACGGGGGCCTTATCCTACAATGAGCAGTACTTC
>-|TRBV11-2|-|TRBJ2-6
CASSLELGALSGANVLTF
TGTGCCAGCAGCTTAGAGCTAGGGGCACTCTCTGGGGCCAACGTCCTGACTTTC
>-|TRBV7-6|many|TRBJ2-7
CASSLVAASSYEQYF
TGTGCCAGCAGCTTGGTCGCGGCAAGCTCCTACGAGCAGTACTTC
>TRBD2|TRBV10-3|few|TRBJ2-3
CAISKSGASTDTQYF
TGTGCCATCAGTAAAAGCGGGGCTAGCACAGATACGCAGTATTTT
>TRBD1|TRBV12-3/TRBV12-4|-|TRBJ1-2
CASSFIVGQGNYGYTF
TGTGCCAGCAGTTTTATAGTGGGACAGGGAAACTATGGCTACACCTTC
>-|TRBV6-5|few|TRBJ1-2
CASTYPSADGYTF
TGTGCCAGCACCTACCCCAGTGCAGATGGCTACACCTTC
>-|TRBV18|-|TRBJ2-7
CASSPLGSSYNEQYF
TGTGCCAGCTCACCACTGGGTAGCTCCTACAATGAGCAGTACTTC
>-|TRBV20-1|few|TRBJ1-2
CSARNLFRDRYGYTF
TGCAGTGCTAGGAACTTATTCCGGGATCGTTATGGCTACACCTTC
>-|TRBV4-3|-|TRBJ2-5
CASSGLKGRQETQYF
TGCGCCAGCAGCGGACTAAAGGGGCGGCAAGAGACCCAGTACTTC
>-|TRBV14|-|TRBJ2-3
CASSQVGRMGTDTQYF
TGTGCCAGCAGCCAAGTTGGCAGAATGGGGACAGATACGCAGTATTTT
>-|TRBV3-1|-|TRBJ2-3
CASSQGFPRGTDTQYF
TGTGCCAGCAGCCAAGGCTTCCCGCGGGGCACAGATACGCAGTATTTT
>-|TRBV20-1|-|TRBJ2-1
CSAGGVQGFKFF
TGCAGTGCTGGGGGGGTACAGGGTTTTAAGTTCTTC
>-|TRBV29-1|-|TRBJ2-5
CSVGEEQYF
TGCAGCGTTGGTGAGGAGCAGTACTTC
>TRBD1|TRBV7-2|few|TRBJ1-4
CASSTDRERSEKLFF
TGTGCCAGCAGCACCGACAGGGAACGGTCTGAAAAACTGTTTTTT
>-|TRBV20-1|few|TRBJ2-7
CSADEGGASYNEQYF
TGCAGTGCGGACGAAGGCGGGGCCTCATACAATGAGCAGTACTTC
>-|TRBV12-3/TRBV12-4|-|TRBJ1-2
CASSLGRVYTF
TGTGCCAGCAGTTTAGGACGCGTATACACCTTC
>TRBD1|TRBV15|once|TRBJ1-3
CATSRDGQGAYTIYF
TGTGCCACCAGCAGAGATGGACAGGGGGCCTACACCATATATTTT
>TRBD1|TRBV29-1|-|TRBJ1-2
CSVVAGTGGGYTF
TGCAGCGTTGTCGCCGGGACAGGGGGAGGCTACACCTTC
>-|TRBV9|-|TRBJ2-2
CASSVESMNTGELFF
TGTGCCAGCAGCGTAGAAAGCATGAACACCGGGGAGCTGTTTTTT
>-|TRBV12-5|few|TRBJ1-5
CASGLREGDQPQHF
TGTGCTAGTGGTTTGAGGGAAGGGGATCAGCCCCAGCATTTT
>-|TRBV2|-|TRBJ1-3
CARGSGNTIYF
TGTGCCAGGGGATCCGGAAACACCATATATTTT
>TRBD2|TRBV4-3|-|TRBJ2-3
CASSRGYGGGTDTQYF
TGCGCCAGCAGCCGAGGGTATGGCGGGGGGACAGATACGCAGTATTTT
>-|TRBV10-3|-|TRBJ2-7
CATSPSGTESYNEQYF
TGTGCCACCAGTCCATCGGGAACAGAATCCTACAATGAGCAGTACTTC
>-|TRBV19|few|TRBJ2-2
CASSIWILDTGELFF
TGTGCCAGTAGTATTTGGATTCTTGACACCGGGGAGCTGTTTTTT
>TRBD1|TRBV27|-|TRBJ1-1
CASIRGPGGGGEAFF
TGTGCCAGCATTAGGGGCCCAGGGGGGGGAGGTGAAGCTTTCTTT
>TRBD1|TRBV20-1|-|TRBJ1-2
CSARDAGTADYGYTF
TGCAGTGCTAGAGATGCCGGGACAGCCGACTATGGCTACACCTTC
>-|TRBV7-7|-|TRBJ2-3
CAPGRISTDTQYF
TGTGCTCCTGGACGGATTAGCACAGATACGCAGTATTTT
>-|TRBV9|-|TRBJ2-3
CASSVEDAFLTDTQYF
TGTGCCAGCAGCGTAGAGGACGCCTTCCTCACAGATACGCAGTATTTT
>-|TRBV5-6|few|TRBJ1-1
CASSLMGPALNTEAFF
TGTGCCAGCAGCTTGATGGGGCCCGCGTTGAACACTGAAGCTTTCTTT